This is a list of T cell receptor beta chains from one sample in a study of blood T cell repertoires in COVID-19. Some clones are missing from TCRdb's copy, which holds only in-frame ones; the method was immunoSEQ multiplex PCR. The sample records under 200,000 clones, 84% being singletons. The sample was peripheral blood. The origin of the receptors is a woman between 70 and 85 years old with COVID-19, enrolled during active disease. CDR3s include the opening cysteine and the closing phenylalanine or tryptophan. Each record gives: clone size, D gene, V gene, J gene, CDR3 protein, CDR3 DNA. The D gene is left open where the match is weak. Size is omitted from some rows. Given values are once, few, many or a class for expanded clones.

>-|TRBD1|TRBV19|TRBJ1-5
CASLGQIDQPQHF
TGTGCCAGTTTGGGACAGATCGATCAGCCCCAGCATTTT
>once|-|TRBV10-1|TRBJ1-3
CASSPGQTSGNTIYF
TGCGCCAGCAGTCCGGGACAAACTTCTGGAAACACCATATATTTT
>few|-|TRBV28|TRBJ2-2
CASSSLETGELFF
TGTGCCAGCAGTTCCCTTGAGACCGGGGAGCTGTTTTTT
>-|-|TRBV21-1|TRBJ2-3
CASSKFSDALAGGYTDTQYF
TGTGCCAGCAGCAAATTCTCGGACGCCCTAGCGGGGGGGTACACAGATACGCAGTATTTT
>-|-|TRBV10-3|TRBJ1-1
CAITPGSNTAYTEAFF
TGTGCCATCACGCCTGGTTCCAATACAGCATACACTGAAGCTTTCTTT
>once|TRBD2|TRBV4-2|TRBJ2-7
CASSQDLPRVAGGYEQYF
TGTGCCAGCAGCCAAGATCTTCCCCGGGTAGCGGGAGGCTACGAGCAGTACTTC
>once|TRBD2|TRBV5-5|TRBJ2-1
CASSLYSSGNNEQFF
TGTGCCAGCAGCTTGTACTCTAGCGGAAACAATGAGCAGTTCTTC
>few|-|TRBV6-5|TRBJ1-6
CASSYRTGAYNSPLHF
TGTGCCAGCAGTTACAGGACTGGCGCGTATAATTCACCCCTCCACTTT
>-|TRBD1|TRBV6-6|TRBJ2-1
CASSLSAGTGDYNEQFF
TGTGCCAGCAGTCTCAGCGCCGGGACAGGAGATTACAATGAGCAGTTCTTC
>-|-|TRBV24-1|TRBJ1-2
CATSGGRDYGGYTF
TGTGCCACCAGTGGAGGGAGAGATTACGGTGGCTACACCTTC
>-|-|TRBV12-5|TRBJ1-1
CASGSSLDRNTEAFF
TGTGCTAGTGGTTCCTCTCTCGACAGGAACACTGAAGCTTTCTTT
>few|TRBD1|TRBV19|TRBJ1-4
CASRTSGGGEKLFF
TGTGCCAGTAGGACATCAGGGGGCGGTGAAAAACTGTTTTTT
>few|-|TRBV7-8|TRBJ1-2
CASSPTGTYEYGYTF
TGTGCCAGCAGCCCCACCGGGACTTACGAGTATGGCTACACCTTC
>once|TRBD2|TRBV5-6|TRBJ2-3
CASSFKTSGGAVGPQYF
TGTGCCAGCAGCTTCAAGACTAGCGGGGGGGCGGTGGGGCCGCAGTATTTT
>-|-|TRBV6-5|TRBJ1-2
CASRMQGNYGYTF
TGTGCCAGCAGAATGCAGGGGAACTATGGCTACACCTTC
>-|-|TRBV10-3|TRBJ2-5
CAISSKQETQYF
TGTGCCATCAGTAGCAAGCAAGAGACCCAGTACTTC
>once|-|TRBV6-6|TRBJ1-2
CASSYSMDTGYGYTF
TGTGCCAGCAGTTACTCGATGGACACCGGCTATGGCTACACCTTC
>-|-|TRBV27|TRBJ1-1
CASSEIRTLNTEAFF
TGTGCCAGCAGTGAGATCAGGACTTTGAACACTGAAGCTTTCTTT
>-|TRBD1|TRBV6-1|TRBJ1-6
CASSEGGGQGSPLHF
TGTGCCAGCAGTGAAGGGGGGGGACAGGGGTCACCCCTCCACTTT
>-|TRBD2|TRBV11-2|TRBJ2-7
CASSSLIRTSGTDEQYF
TGTGCCAGCAGCTCTTTGATCCGGACTAGCGGGACCGACGAGCAGTACTTC
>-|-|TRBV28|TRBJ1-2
CASTRSNYGYTF
TGTGCCAGCACTAGATCTAACTATGGCTACACCTTC
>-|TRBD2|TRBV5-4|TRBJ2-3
CASSLREGGTDTQYF
TGTGCCAGCAGCTTGCGGGAGGGGGGCACAGATACGCAGTATTTT
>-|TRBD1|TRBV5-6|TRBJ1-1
CASSLDQGARVDTEAFF
TGTGCCAGCAGCTTGGACCAGGGGGCGAGGGTGGACACTGAAGCTTTCTTT
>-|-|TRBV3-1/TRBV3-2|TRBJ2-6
CASSHWSSGANVLTF
TGTGCCAGCAGCCATTGGAGCTCTGGGGCCAACGTCCTGACTTTC
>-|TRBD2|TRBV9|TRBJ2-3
CASSAFASGGFTDTQYF
TGTGCCAGCAGCGCCTTCGCAAGCGGGGGGTTTACAGATACGCAGTATTTT
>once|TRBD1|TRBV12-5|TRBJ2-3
CASGRQGGTDTQYF
TGTGCTAGTGGTCGACAGGGCGGCACAGATACGCAGTATTTT
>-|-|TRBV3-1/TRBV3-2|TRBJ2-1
CASSHLLGNEQFF
TGTGCCAGCAGCCACCTACTAGGGAATGAGCAGTTCTTC
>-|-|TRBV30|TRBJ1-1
CAWSVGRENTEAFF
TGTGCCTGGAGTGTGGGCAGGGAAAACACTGAAGCTTTCTTT
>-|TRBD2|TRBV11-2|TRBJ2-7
CASSFLLAGGPFWEQYF
TGTGCCAGCAGCTTTTTACTAGCGGGAGGGCCTTTCTGGGAGCAGTACTTC
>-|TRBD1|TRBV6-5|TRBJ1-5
CASSPTTGPSQPQHF
TGTGCCAGCAGTCCGACGACAGGGCCCAGCCAGCCCCAGCATTTT
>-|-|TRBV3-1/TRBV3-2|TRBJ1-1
CASSSGGYTEAFF
TGTGCCAGCAGCTCGGGGGGCTACACTGAAGCTTTCTTT
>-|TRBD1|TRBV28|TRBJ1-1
CASSLPGQGTEAFF
TGTGCCAGCAGTCTTCCGGGACAGGGCACTGAAGCTTTCTTT
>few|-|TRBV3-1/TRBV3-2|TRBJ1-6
CASSQADRRNSPLHF
TGTGCCAGCAGCCAAGCAGACAGGCGGAATTCACCCCTCCACTTT
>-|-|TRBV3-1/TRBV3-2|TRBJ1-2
CASSHLRGDGYTF
TGTGCCAGCAGCCATTTAAGGGGTGATGGCTACACCTTC
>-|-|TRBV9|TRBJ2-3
CASSGGAPGGTDTQYF
TGTGCCAGCAGCGGAGGGGCCCCGGGGGGCACAGATACGCAGTATTTT
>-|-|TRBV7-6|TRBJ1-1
CASSLVQGTEAFF
TGTGCCAGCAGCTTAGTCCAGGGCACTGAAGCTTTCTTT
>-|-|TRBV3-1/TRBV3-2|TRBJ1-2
CASSQSGYGYTF
TGTGCCAGCAGCCAGTCGGGTTATGGCTACACCTTC
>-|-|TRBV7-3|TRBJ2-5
CASSPGPRTLGETQYF
TGTGCCAGCAGCCCAGGCCCCCGTACATTGGGAGAGACCCAGTACTTC
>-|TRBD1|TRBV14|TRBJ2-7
CASSPRDRGTDEQYF
TGTGCCAGCAGCCCCCGGGACAGGGGTACGGACGAGCAGTACTTC
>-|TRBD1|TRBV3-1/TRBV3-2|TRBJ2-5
CASRKGQGLGQETQYF
TGTGCCAGCAGAAAGGGACAGGGCCTCGGCCAAGAGACCCAGTACTTC
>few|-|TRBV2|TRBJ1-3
CASRSGERSSGNTIYF
TGTGCCAGCCGCTCCGGGGAACGGAGCTCTGGAAACACCATATATTTT
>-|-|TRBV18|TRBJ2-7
CASYDATDYYEQYF
TGTGCCAGCTACGACGCAACCGACTATTACGAGCAGTACTTC
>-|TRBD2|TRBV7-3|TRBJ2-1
CASSLGLAGRGEQFF
TGTGCCAGCAGCTTAGGGCTAGCGGGGCGAGGTGAGCAGTTCTTC
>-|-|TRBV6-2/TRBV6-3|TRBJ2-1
CASSYSGGPYNEQFF
TGTGCCAGCAGTTACTCGGGGGGGCCCTACAATGAGCAGTTCTTC
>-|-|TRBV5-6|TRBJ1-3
CASSAGPSLGNTIYF
TGTGCCAGCAGCGCTGGGCCTTCCCTCGGAAACACCATATATTTT
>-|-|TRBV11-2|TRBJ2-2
CASSAFFGRLDTGELFF
TGTGCCAGCAGCGCCTTCTTCGGAAGACTAGACACCGGGGAGCTGTTTTTT
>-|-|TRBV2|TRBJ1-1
CASSRGGARAFF
TGTGCCAGCAGCCGGGGGGGGGCAAGAGCTTTCTTT
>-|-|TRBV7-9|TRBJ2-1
CASSLAWTAYNEQFF
TGTGCCAGCAGCTTAGCGTGGACAGCTTACAATGAGCAGTTCTTC
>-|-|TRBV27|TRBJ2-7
CASSLSLAGSAEQYF
TGTGCCAGCAGTTTATCTCTTGCAGGTTCGGCTGAGCAGTACTTC
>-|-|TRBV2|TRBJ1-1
CASSEQGISNTEAFF
TGTGCCAGCAGCGAACAGGGTATTTCGAACACTGAAGCTTTCTTT
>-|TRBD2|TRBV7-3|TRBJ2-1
CASSQRGDNEQFF
TGTGCCAGTAGCCAGCGGGGGGACAATGAGCAGTTCTTC
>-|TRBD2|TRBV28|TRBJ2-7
CASSLNGRAHEQYF
TGTGCCAGCAGTTTGAACGGGAGGGCCCACGAGCAGTACTTC
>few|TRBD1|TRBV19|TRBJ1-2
CASSMEQGVYGYTF
TGTGCCAGTAGTATGGAACAGGGGGTGTACGGCTACACCTTC